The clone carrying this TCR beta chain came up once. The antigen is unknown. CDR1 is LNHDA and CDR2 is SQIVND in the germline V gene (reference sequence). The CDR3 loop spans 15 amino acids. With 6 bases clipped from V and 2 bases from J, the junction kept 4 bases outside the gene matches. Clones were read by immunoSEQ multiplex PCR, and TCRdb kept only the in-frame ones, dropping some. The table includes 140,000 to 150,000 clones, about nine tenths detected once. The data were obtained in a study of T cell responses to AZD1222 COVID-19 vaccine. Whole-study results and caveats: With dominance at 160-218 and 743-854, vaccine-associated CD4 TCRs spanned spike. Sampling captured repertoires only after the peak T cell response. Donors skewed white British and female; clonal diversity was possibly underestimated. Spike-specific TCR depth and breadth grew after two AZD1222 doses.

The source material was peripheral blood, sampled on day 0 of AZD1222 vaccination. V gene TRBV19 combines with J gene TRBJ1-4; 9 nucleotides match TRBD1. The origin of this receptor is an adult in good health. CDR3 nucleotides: TGTGCCAGTAGCGGACAGGGGAAGACTAATGAAAAACTGTTTTTT. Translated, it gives CASSGQGKTNEKLFF.